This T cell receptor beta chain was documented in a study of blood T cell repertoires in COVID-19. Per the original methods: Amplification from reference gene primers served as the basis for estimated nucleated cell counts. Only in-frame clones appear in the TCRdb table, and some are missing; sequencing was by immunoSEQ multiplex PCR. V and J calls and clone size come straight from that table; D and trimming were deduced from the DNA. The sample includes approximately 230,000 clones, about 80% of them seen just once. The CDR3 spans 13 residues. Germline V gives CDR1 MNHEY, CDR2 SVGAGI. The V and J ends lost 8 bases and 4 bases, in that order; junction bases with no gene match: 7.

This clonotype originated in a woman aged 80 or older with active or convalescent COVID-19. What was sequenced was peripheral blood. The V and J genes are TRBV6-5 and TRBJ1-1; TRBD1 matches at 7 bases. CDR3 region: CASRDRVGTEAFF. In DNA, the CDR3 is TGTGCCAGCCGAGACAGGGTGGGCACTGAAGCTTTCTTT.